These 18 T cell receptor beta chains were all obtained from the same sample, sequenced in a study of breast tumors, draining lymph nodes, adjacent tissues. Samples came from axillary lymph nodes draining the breast cancer. TCRdb processed the multiplex PCR reads anew with MiXCR; each CDR3 protein has one entry. Here the sample spans over 200,000 distinct CDR3 sequences, less than 35% being singletons. The source material was axillary lymph node tissue. The receptor source for this set is a female donor with breast cancer. Some clones in this sample may be carry-over from other donors' samples.

There are many counts of this clonotype. The rearrangement joins TRBV7-3 to TRBJ2-3, with 7 bases lining up with TRBD1. The CDR3 has 20 amino acids. The germline CDR1 and CDR2 sequences are SGHTA and FQGTGA. V lost 3 bases to trimming and J lost 0 bases; unmatched junction nucleotides: 18. CDR3 region: CASSLEHWWTGELSTDTQYF. CDR3 DNA sequence: TGTGCCAGCAGCTTGGAACACTGGTGGACAGGCGAGTTAAGCACAGATACGCAGTATTTT.

This clonotype occurred many times. This chain joins TRBV2 and TRBJ2-7; 7 bases are shared with TRBD1. Per the germline V gene, CDR1 is SNHLY and CDR2 is FYNNEI. V lost 6 bases, J lost 9 bases, and 5 bases stayed unmatched. This CDR3 is 11 amino acids long. The CDR3 DNA reads as TGTGCCAGCAGGCCTGGACAGGCGCAGTACTTC. This gives the protein CASRPGQAQYF.

This chain uses TRBV2 with TRBJ1-4, with unresolved D. V lost 2 bases to trimming and J lost 6 bases, with 34 bases between them. The germline V gene encodes CDR1 SNHLY and CDR2 FYNNEI. CDR3 size: 22 residues. CDR3: CASSESLPLKGMDEQFDEKLFF. The CDR3 nucleotides are TGTGCCAGCAGTGAATCGCTACCTTTAAAGGGCATGGATGAGCAGTTCGATGAAAAACTGTTTTTT.

The chain employs TRBV10-3 and TRBJ1-1; D gene ambiguous. This CDR3 spans 13 amino acids. The V gene's germline CDR1 is ENHRY and CDR2 SYGVKD. Trimming took 8 bases from V and 3 from J, leaving 13 bases between them. CDR3: CAISSDEYTEAFF. The CDR3 DNA sequence: TGTGCCATCTCTTCAGACGAGTACACTGAAGCTTTCTTT.

V gene TRBV6-6 combines with J gene TRBJ2-3; 16 positions match TRBD2. The CDR3 has 15 residues. V dropped 6 bases and J dropped 11; count of bases not matched to a gene: 8. CDR1 and CDR2 from the germline V gene are MNHNY and SVGAGI (reference sequence). The DNA for the CDR3 is TGTGCCAGCAGACCCGGGACTAGCGGGAGGGGTGAGCAGTATTTT. Its translation is CASRPGTSGRGEQYF.

In its sample, this clonotype was seen a few times. A much larger clone differs by one base, so this may be a read error. The gene calls are TRBV11-2 and TRBJ2-3; 7 nucleotides align to TRBD2. V was clipped by 6 bases and J by 2 bases; unmatched bases: 8. The CDR3 covers 15 residues. Germline V gene sequence: CDR1 SGHAT, CDR2 FQNNGV. DNA of the CDR3: TGTGCCAGCAGTCGAGGGCGGGGGACCACAGATACGCAGTATTTT. Its translation: CASSRGRGTTDTQYF.

V gene TRBV29-1 combines with J gene TRBJ1-2, with 10 nucleotides matching TRBD1. This CDR3 comprises 14 residues. CDR1 is SQVTM, CDR2 ANQGSEA, per germline. DNA for the CDR3: TGCAGTGGGACGGGACAGGGGACTAACTATGGCTACACCTTC. Encoded protein: CSGTGQGTNYGYTF.

There are a few counts of this clonotype. The rearrangement joins TRBV29-1 to TRBJ1-1; TRBD1 might be the D (5 bases). The V and J ends lost 6 bases and 4 bases respectively, with 15 bases between them. The CDR3 contains 13 residues. Germline V CDR1 and CDR2: SQVTM, ANQGSEA. The CDR3 spells CSVAQGQGTEAFF. CDR3 nucleotides: TGCAGCGTCGCTCAGGGTCAGGGCACTGAAGCTTTCTTT.

This clonotype was recorded at least ten times. The rearrangement links TRBV3-1 to TRBJ2-7, with D perhaps TRBD1 or TRBD2 (6 bases each). Germline loops: CDR1 LGHDT, CDR2 YNNKEL (reference sequence). This CDR3 comprises 15 residues. Trimming took 1 base from V and 2 from J, leaving 12 bases between them. DNA for the CDR3: TGTGCCAGCAGCCAAGCCCTAGGGGGGCCCTACGAGCAGTACTTC. It encodes CASSQALGGPYEQYF.

The sample holds many counts of this clonotype. V gene TRBV5-8 combines with J gene TRBJ2-5; D is perhaps TRBD2 (6 bases). The CDR3 totals 16 residues. V lost 3 bases and J lost 4, with 19 bases in between. CDR1 and CDR2 (germline): SGHTS, YDEGEE. The CDR3 DNA reads TGTGCCAGCAGCTCGCGTGGTAGCGGTCGTTTAGAGACCCAGTACTTC. Its protein is CASSSRGSGRLETQYF.

This rearrangement joins TRBV6-1 to TRBJ2-3; 7 bases map to TRBD1. This CDR3 region has 13 residues. Trimming took 6 bases from V and 5 from J; bases not matched to a gene: 5. Germline assignment: CDR1 MNHNS and CDR2 SASEGT. The CDR3 sequence: CASRYRDRDTQYF. Here the CDR3 DNA reads TGTGCCAGCAGATACCGGGACAGAGATACGCAGTATTTT.

This clonotype was observed at least ten times. The J gene is TRBJ2-1, the V gene TRBV5-6, with no clear D. Trimming shortened V by 5 bases and J by 6 bases, and 12 bases separated the two germline ends. The germline V gene encodes CDR1 SGHDT and CDR2 YYEEEE. The CDR3 consists of 13 residues. As DNA, the CDR3 is TGTGCCAGCAGTTCCCTAGGAACCAATGAGCAGTTCTTC. As protein: CASSSLGTNEQFF.

About this clonotype itself: One end of the junction varies from germline; a read error may be responsible. The chain employs TRBV5-4 and TRBJ2-2; 10 nucleotides line up with TRBD2. CDR3 length equals 17 residues. Germline loops: CDR1 SGHNT, CDR2 YYREEE (reference sequence). CDR3 residues: CASRLASGRLMNGELFF. The CDR3 nucleotides are TGTGCCAGCCGCTTGGCTAGCGGGAGACTCATGAACGGGGAGCTGTTTTTT.

V gene TRBV24-1 combines with J gene TRBJ2-5; TRBD1 matches at 9 bases. CDR1 is KGHDR and CDR2 is SFDVKD in the germline V gene. V lost 4 bases to trimming and J lost 1 base; unmatched junction nucleotides: 3. CDR3 length equals 15 residues. CDR3 residues: CATSEYRGLQETQYF. CDR3 bases: TGTGCCACCAGTGAGTACAGGGGGCTCCAAGAGACCCAGTACTTC.

The chain employs TRBV28 and TRBJ2-6, with no clear D. Germline V lookup: CDR1 MDHEN, CDR2 SYDVKM. CDR3 length equals 17 residues. V was trimmed by 6 bases and J by 2 bases, leaving 17 bases between them. The CDR3 DNA reads as TGTGCCAGCAGCCTAGGGTGGGCGACAACTGGGGCCAACGTCCTGACTTTC. Protein product: CASSLGWATTGANVLTF.

This clonotype was recorded many times. The chain employs TRBV12-3 or TRBV12-4 and TRBJ1-2; D uncertain. The V end lost 1 base, the J end lost 0 bases, and 6 bases lay between the germline ends. The CDR3 is 14 amino acids. The CDR3, as DNA: TGTGCCAGCAGTTTAGGTTCATCTAACTATGGCTACACCTTC. It encodes CASSLGSSNYGYTF.

To note about this clonotype: This is likely a read error, given that the CDR3 carries no conserved phenylalanine or tryptophan at its end. The limits of the CDR3 on the DNA are not certain, so only TCRdb's listed CDR3 is given. The chain is built from TRBV7-9 and TRBJ1-3. CDR1 SEHNR and CDR2 FQNEAQ come from the germline V gene (reference sequence). The CDR3 region is 12 residues in length, termini included. The chain's CDR3 is CASSPRLAGAGN.

CDR3 DNA sequence: TGCAGTGCTAGACTAGCGGGAGGGCCCGGGGAGCTGTTTTTT. This translates into CSARLAGGPGELFF. The chain carries TRBV20-1 and TRBJ2-2, with TRBD2 matching 12 bases. The CDR3 spans 14 residues. Trimming took 2 bases from V and 6 from J; bases not matched to a gene: 1. Germline CDR1 DFQATT, CDR2 SNEGSKA (reference sequence).